The 32 T cell receptor beta chains given below trace back to one sample, sequenced in a study of T cell responses to AZD1222 COVID-19 vaccine. Clones were sequenced by immunoSEQ multiplex PCR, and TCRdb holds only the in-frame ones, with some missing. The sample holds 65,000 to 70,000 clones, about 83% seen once. The specimen comprised peripheral blood, sampled 28 days after the second AZD1222 dose. These receptors originate from an adult who received the AZD1222 COVID-19 vaccine.

This clone was detected once. The J gene is TRBJ2-7, the V gene TRBV19; TRBD1 aligns across 8 bases. V gave up 5 bases and J gave up 2 bases; unmatched junction bases: 8. CDR1 and CDR2 from the germline V gene are LNHDA and SQIVND (reference sequence). This CDR3 spans 15 amino acids. CDR3 amino acids: CASSPRTGQTYEQYF. The CDR3 coding sequence is TGTGCCAGTAGTCCGCGGACAGGGCAAACCTACGAGCAGTACTTC.

The chain combines TRBV27 with TRBJ2-7, with a weak D call TRBD1 (6 bases). Trimming pared 2 bases from V and 3 bases from J, leaving 17 bases between. This CDR3 spans 16 amino acids. CDR1 and CDR2 from the germline V gene are MNHEY and SMNVEV (reference sequence). CDR3 in DNA: TGTGCCAGCAGTTTACTCGGGACAACCTCGGGCTACGAGCAGTACTTC. Its protein product is CASSLLGTTSGYEQYF.

This chain joins TRBV5-6 and TRBJ2-5; 7 positions agree with TRBD1. The CDR3 has 13 amino acids. Per germline, CDR1 SGHDT and CDR2 YYEEEE. Unmatched junction bases numbered 0, after V lost 0 bases and J lost 4 bases. The CDR3 DNA reads TGTGCCAGCAGCTTGGACAGGGGAGAGACCCAGTACTTC. Translated: CASSLDRGETQYF.

The chain has TRBV29-1 and TRBJ2-1; TRBD2 aligns across 10 bases. CDR1 and CDR2 from the germline V gene are SQVTM and ANQGSEA. After removal of 4 bases from V and 3 bases from J, the junction contained 3 bases not matched to a gene. The CDR3 consists of 14 residues. The CDR3 here is CSVVSGGRYNEQFF. In nucleotides, the CDR3 is TGCAGCGTTGTTAGCGGGGGGCGCTACAATGAGCAGTTCTTC.

The V and J genes are TRBV11-2 and TRBJ1-5; D gene ambiguous. The V gene lost 5 bases and the J gene lost 5 bases, with 10 bases spanning the gap. The germline V gene has CDR1 SGHAT and CDR2 FQNNGV. The CDR3 totals 13 residues. The CDR3 nucleotides read TGTGCCAGCAGCGACTCAGAGGATCAGCCCCAGCATTTT. Protein: CASSDSEDQPQHF. Full variable domain (outside the CDR3, taken from reference TRBV11-2 and TRBJ1-5): EAGVAQSPRYKIIEKRQSVAFWCNPISGHATLYWYQQILGQGPKLLIQFQNNGVVDDSQLPKDRFSAERLKGVDSTLKIQPAKLEDSAVYLCASSDSEDQPQHFGDGTRLSIL.

The V gene is TRBV7-2, the J gene TRBJ2-3; the D is unclear. With 4 bases removed from V and 2 bases from J, the gap between germline ends came to 4 bases. This CDR3 has 12 amino acids. Germline V lookup: CDR1 SGHTA, CDR2 FQGNSA. CDR3 sequence reads: CASSWNTDTQYF. In DNA form, the CDR3 reads TGTGCCAGCAGCTGGAACACAGATACGCAGTATTTT.

This clone was seen only once. This chain joins TRBV19 and TRBJ2-1; TRBD1 agrees at 9 bases. V trimming: 8 bases; J trimming: 0 bases; junction bases outside the gene matches: 2. Germline V CDR1 and CDR2: LNHDA, SQIVND (reference sequence). CDR3 size: 14 residues. CDR3 sequence reads: CASRDRASYNEQFF. The CDR3, as DNA: TGTGCCAGTCGGGACAGGGCCTCCTACAATGAGCAGTTCTTC.

This rearrangement joins TRBV11-2 to TRBJ1-5; D unresolved. The CDR3 runs to 15 residues. In germline, CDR1 is SGHAT, CDR2 FQNNGV. V lost 3 bases and J 3 bases, leaving 12 bases between the germline ends. CDR3 DNA: TGTGCCAGCAGCTTGGTGATGGGAAACAATCAGCCCCAGCATTTT. As protein: CASSLVMGNNQPQHF.

The chain recombines TRBV30 with TRBJ2-5; TRBD1 aligns across 8 bases. The CDR3 has 14 amino acids. V shed 0 bases, J shed 4 bases, and the junction held 4 bases outside the gene matches. Germline CDR1 is GTSNPN and CDR2 is SVGIG (reference sequence). CDR3 coding DNA: TGTGCCTGGAGTGTGGGGGGACAGGTAGAGACCCAGTACTTC. It yields the protein CAWSVGGQVETQYF. The complete variable domain, with remaining parts taken from reference TRBV30 and TRBJ2-5, reads SQTIHQWPATLVQPVGSPLSLECTVEGTSNPNLYWYRQAAGRGLQLLFYSVGIGQISSEVPQNLSASRPQDRQFILSSKKLLLSDSGFYLCAWSVGGQVETQYFGPGTRLLVL.

The rearrangement links TRBV19 to TRBJ1-2; 8 bases fit TRBD1. Germline V CDR1 and CDR2: LNHDA, SQIVND (reference sequence). After removal of 8 bases from V and 5 bases from J, the junction contained 4 bases not matched to a gene. This CDR3 is 12 amino acids long. The CDR3 bases are TGTGCCAGTCAGACAGGGGAATATGGCTACACCTTC. This sequence encodes CASQTGEYGYTF.

V usage is TRBV3-1 (or the pseudogene TRBV3-2) and J usage is TRBJ1-2; D perhaps matches TRBD1 (6 bases). With 1 base removed from V and 5 bases from J, the gap between germline ends came to 17 bases. CDR3 length: 16 residues. CDR1 and CDR2 (germline): LGHDT, YNNKEL (reference sequence). The CDR3 loop reads CASSQVERQGRYGYTF. The CDR3 DNA sequence: TGTGCCAGCAGCCAAGTAGAGAGGCAGGGGCGATATGGCTACACCTTC.

V gene TRBV11-2 combines with J gene TRBJ2-2; maybe TRBD1 (6 bases). V was shortened by 4 bases and J by 5 bases, with 11 bases between the two germline ends. Germline lookup yields CDR1 SGHAT and CDR2 FQNNGV. This CDR3 spans 14 amino acids. CDR3 amino acids: CASSSVTGTGELFF. Written as DNA, the CDR3 is TGTGCCAGCAGCTCCGTTACAGGGACCGGGGAGCTGTTTTTT.

This sequence joins TRBV6-5 and TRBJ1-5; 8 bases are shared with TRBD1. V trimming: 6 bases; J trimming: 7 bases; junction bases outside the gene matches: 11. The germline gives CDR1 MNHEY, CDR2 SVGAGI. CDR3 length: 15 amino acids. CDR3 protein: CASSSDRGNGQPQHF. The CDR3 coding sequence is TGTGCCAGCAGCTCCGACAGGGGTAATGGACAGCCCCAGCATTTT.

This chain joins TRBV5-5 and TRBJ1-2; the D gene is possibly TRBD1 (5 bases). The CDR3 is 14 amino acids. The V gene's germline CDR1 is SGHKS and CDR2 YYEKEE (reference sequence). Trimming shortened V by 2 bases and J by 6 bases, and 14 bases separated the two germline ends. The CDR3 sequence: CASSFLGVGNGYTF. CDR3 nucleotides: TGTGCCAGCAGCTTTTTGGGGGTTGGGAATGGCTACACCTTC.

The chain employs TRBV6-8 and TRBJ2-7, with 7 positions matching TRBD2. Trimming took 2 bases from V and 6 from J; bases not matched to a gene: 10. This CDR3 contains 15 residues. The V gene's germline CDR1 is MNHGY and CDR2 SAAAGT. CDR3: CASSYGTKGRFEQYF. In DNA, the CDR3 is TGTGCCAGCAGTTACGGGACTAAGGGCAGATTCGAGCAGTACTTC.

The CDR3 DNA reads as TGTGCCAGCAGCCAAGGGGTGACTTATGGCTACACCTTC. This sequence encodes CASSQGVTYGYTF. V is TRBV11-2 and J is TRBJ1-2, with D tentatively TRBD1 (5 bases). Germline loops: CDR1 SGHAT, CDR2 FQNNGV. This CDR3 has 13 amino acids. V was shortened by 5 bases and J by 5 bases, with 12 bases between the two germline ends.

The chain's CDR3 is CASSHRDRGGTEAFF. The CDR3 bases are TGCGCCAGCAGCCACCGGGACAGGGGGGGGACTGAAGCTTTCTTT. V usage is TRBV4-1 and J usage is TRBJ1-1; 11 nucleotides match TRBD1. With V trimmed by 3 bases and J by 5 bases, 5 bases remained unmatched. Germline values: CDR1 MGHRA, CDR2 YSYEKL. The CDR3 has 15 amino acids.

The CDR3 is CASSLVGGQETQYF. The CDR3 region has the DNA TGTGCCAGCAGCTTAGTTGGGGGGCAAGAGACCCAGTACTTC. The chain combines TRBV7-2 with TRBJ2-5; a weak D match, TRBD2 (6 bases). The CDR3 runs 14 residues. V lost 1 base and J lost 2, with 8 bases in between. Germline CDR1 is SGHTA and CDR2 is FQGNSA.

This clone appeared a single time. In DNA form, the CDR3 reads TGCAGCGTTGTCCCAGATAGGAACACCGGGGAGCTGTTTTTT. Encoded protein: CSVVPDRNTGELFF. V and J are TRBV29-1 and TRBJ2-2, with unresolved D. V lost 4 bases to trimming and J lost 1 base, with 10 bases between them. Germline CDR1 SQVTM, CDR2 ANQGSEA. This CDR3 has 14 residues.

V usage is TRBV7-8 and J usage is TRBJ1-4, with D perhaps TRBD1 (5 bases). Trimming shortened V by 5 bases and J by 7 bases, and 17 bases separated the two germline ends. Germline V gene lookup returns CDR1 SGHVS and CDR2 FQNEAQ. This CDR3 contains 15 residues. The CDR3 nucleotides are TGTGCCAGCAGCGCCCCCGGGGCCGCGGGTGAAAAACTGTTTTTT. Encoded protein: CASSAPGAAGEKLFF. The complete variable domain, with remaining parts taken from reference TRBV7-8 and TRBJ1-4, reads GAGVSQSPRYKVAKRGQDVALRCDPISGHVSLFWYQQALGQGPEFLTYFQNEAQLDKSGLPSDRFFAERPEGSVSTLKIQRTQQEDSAVYLCASSAPGAAGEKLFFGSGTQLSVL.

The genes are TRBV14 and TRBJ2-5; perhaps TRBD2 as D (7 bases). Germline V lookup: CDR1 SGHDN, CDR2 FVKESK. CDR3 length equals 16 residues. V lost 0 bases to trimming and J lost 6 bases, with 17 bases between them. The CDR3 reads CASSQDLGGGPKTQYF. Here the CDR3 DNA reads TGTGCCAGCAGCCAAGATCTTGGGGGGGGGCCGAAGACCCAGTACTTC. The whole variable domain, remainder taken from reference TRBV14 and TRBJ2-5, is EAGVTQFPSHSVIEKGQTVTLRCDPISGHDNLYWYRRVMGKEIKFLLHFVKESKQDESGMPNNRFLAERTGGTYSTLKVQPAELEDSGVYFCASSQDLGGGPKTQYFGPGTRLLVL.

The chain employs TRBV7-9 and TRBJ1-2; TRBD1 is a possible D gene (6 bases). CDR1 and CDR2 (germline): SEHNR, FQNEAQ (reference sequence). The CDR3 is 17 amino acids. V was trimmed by 1 base and J by 7 bases, leaving 22 bases between them. The CDR3: CASSLGSSKGDSGGYTF. The CDR3 DNA reads TGTGCCAGCAGCTTAGGGTCTTCGAAGGGGGATTCTGGTGGCTACACCTTC.

In its sample, this clone was seen once. The genes are TRBV2 and TRBJ2-7; a weak D match, TRBD2 (6 bases). Trimming cost V 6 bases and J 4 bases, with 13 bases left between them. This CDR3 comprises 13 residues. The germline gives CDR1 SNHLY, CDR2 FYNNEI. CDR3 amino acids: CASSGGRQYEQYF. CDR3 coding DNA: TGTGCCAGCAGCGGGGGACGGCAATACGAGCAGTACTTC.

This chain connects TRBV5-6 to TRBJ1-4; maybe TRBD1 (6 bases). Looked up from germline, CDR1 is SGHDT and CDR2 is YYEEEE. The CDR3 extends over 17 amino acids. V dropped 1 base and J dropped 6 bases, with 19 bases sitting between them. This CDR3 reads CASSLIGSREGDEKLFF. The DNA of the CDR3 is TGTGCCAGCAGCTTGATCGGGTCGCGGGAGGGGGATGAAAAACTGTTTTTT.

The gene calls are TRBV5-4 and TRBJ1-2; the D gene is possibly TRBD1 (6 bases). Trimming pared 4 bases from V and 2 bases from J, leaving 18 bases between. Germline loops: CDR1 SGHNT, CDR2 YYREEE (reference sequence). The CDR3 has 16 amino acids. CDR3 in DNA: TGTGCCAGCAGCCTAACCACGGGGGGCGGAAACTATGGCTACACCTTC. Its translation: CASSLTTGGGNYGYTF.

This chain connects TRBV4-2 to TRBJ1-1; D unresolved. Germline V lookup: CDR1 LGHNA, CDR2 YNFKEQ. CDR3 length: 17 amino acids. Trimming pared 3 bases from V and 1 base from J, leaving 18 bases between. The CDR3 DNA follows: TGTGCCAGCAGCCAGGAACCCCCGAGGGCCTCGAACACTGAAGCTTTCTTT. Amino acid sequence: CASSQEPPRASNTEAFF.

V gene TRBV28 combines with J gene TRBJ1-1; unclear D gene. V shed 6 bases and J shed 7 bases, with 18 bases lying between them. CDR1 and CDR2 from the germline V gene are MDHEN and SYDVKM. CDR3 length: 14 residues. CDR3 coding DNA: TGTGCCAGCAGCCAATGGGGAAGGGCGGATGAAGCTTTCTTT. Amino acid sequence: CASSQWGRADEAFF.

The chain is built from TRBV6-1 and TRBJ1-1; TRBD1 is a possible D gene (6 bases). The V end lost 3 bases, the J end lost 1 base, and 9 bases lay between the germline ends. CDR3 length equals 14 residues. The germline V gene encodes CDR1 MNHNS and CDR2 SASEGT. The CDR3 DNA sequence: TGTGCCAGCAGTGATCGGACAGCGAACACTGAAGCTTTCTTT. The encoded protein is CASSDRTANTEAFF.

The chain couples TRBV7-9 to TRBJ2-3, with 9 bases lining up with TRBD1. The CDR3 length is 15 residues. From germline, CDR1 is SEHNR and CDR2 FQNEAQ (reference sequence). The V gene end was trimmed by 3 bases and the J gene end by 1 base; junction bases not matched to a gene: 2. The CDR3 spells CASSFRTGGTDTQYF. The CDR3 nucleotides are TGTGCCAGCAGCTTCCGGACAGGGGGCACAGATACGCAGTATTTT.

This chain connects TRBV19 to TRBJ2-1; D might be TRBD2 (6 bases). The CDR3 has 14 amino acids. Germline CDR1 LNHDA, CDR2 SQIVND (reference sequence). V shed 6 bases and J shed 8 bases, with 17 bases lying between them. DNA of the CDR3: TGTGCCAGTAGCACAACCGGGACTTCTGATGAGCAGTTCTTC. Its protein is CASSTTGTSDEQFF. The entire variable domain, with the rest obtained from reference TRBV19 and TRBJ2-1, is as follows: DGGITQSPKYLFRKEGQNVTLSCEQNLNHDAMYWYRQDPGQGLRLIYYSQIVNDFQKGDIAEGYSVSREKKESFPLTVTSAQKNPTAFYLCASSTTGTSDEQFFGPGTRLTVL.

This clone was detected only a few times. The same CDR3 can be traced to other DNA sequences in this sample. In DNA form, the CDR3 reads TGCGCCAGCAGCCAAGATCCAGGCACTTCCTATGGCTACACCTTC. Its protein product is CASSQDPGTSYGYTF. The chain carries TRBV4-3 and TRBJ1-2; unclear D gene. Germline V lookup: CDR1 LGHNA, CDR2 YSLEER. The CDR3 is 15 amino acids. Trimming pared 0 bases from V and 4 bases from J, leaving 12 bases between.

V and J are TRBV5-1 and TRBJ1-6, with 7 bases identical to TRBD1. The germline gives CDR1 SGHRS, CDR2 YFSETQ. The CDR3 runs to 15 residues. Unmatched junction bases numbered 7, after V lost 0 bases and J lost 10 bases. CDR3 in amino acids: CASSLETGMNSPLHF. The DNA for the CDR3 is TGCGCCAGCAGCTTGGAGACAGGGATGAACTCACCCCTCCACTTT.